These 3 T cell receptor beta chains were sequenced from one sample in a study of metastatic and nonmetastatic thyroid tumors. No treatment of any kind had been given to any patient before thyroid surgery. Through MiXCR, TCRdb re-clonotyped the PCR reads. The sample holds over 70,000 clones, 15% to 20% seen once. The specimen was blood. The source is a female donor with papillary thyroid cancer or a benign thyroid nodule (not recorded which). Some clones in this sample may be carry-over from other donors' samples.

This chain uses TRBV5-1 with TRBJ1-3; D unresolved. The CDR3 has 16 residues. V was clipped by 0 bases and J by 1 base, with 11 bases between them. CDR1 is SGHRS, CDR2 YFSETQ, per germline. The CDR3 loop is CASSLVDGRSGNTIYF. The CDR3 nucleotides read TGCGCCAGCAGCTTGGTCGACGGTAGATCTGGAAACACCATATATTTT.

This clone was recorded a few times. The chain links TRBV28 to TRBJ2-7; D call uncertain. The germline CDR1 and CDR2 sequences are MDHEN and SYDVKM. With 4 bases removed from V and 6 bases from J, the gap between germline ends came to 10 bases. The CDR3 has 12 amino acids. This CDR3 is CASSSSPVEQYF. DNA of the CDR3: TGTGCCAGCAGTTCCTCTCCGGTCGAGCAGTACTTC.

This clone showed up just a few times. The rearrangement joins TRBV6-2 or TRBV6-3 to TRBJ2-7, with D hard to call. The CDR3 runs 13 residues. CDR1 is MNHEY, CDR2 SVGEGT, per germline. Trimming removed 2 bases from V and 5 bases from J, with 10 bases in between. DNA for the CDR3: TGTGCCAGCAGTTACAGGTTACGGGACGAGCAGTACTTC. This gives the protein CASSYRLRDEQYF.